The sample holds a few counts of the clone carrying this TCR beta chain. What it binds is unknown. This CDR3 is built from 16 residues. V lost 4 bases and J 2 bases, leaving 17 bases between the germline ends. The germline V gene encodes CDR1 SGHRS and CDR2 YFSETQ. The entry originates in a study of blood T cells in healthy people across ages. Study-level results: Not knowing donor CMV status may have confounded expanded clonotype changes.

For the second PCR, which ran for about 7 to 11 cycles, a sample-barcoded 5' primer and a J-beta primer mix were used. TCRdb processed the 5' RACE reads anew with MiXCR; each CDR3 protein has one entry. The table lists 1.5 million to 2 million distinct CDR3 sequences, about 31% of them singletons. The receptor's source is a woman under 40 in good health. Sequencing was carried out using blood. V gene TRBV5-1 combines with J gene TRBJ2-3; tentative D call: TRBD2 (6 bases). This chain's CDR3 is CASSPIWGGTTDTQYF. The CDR3 DNA is TGCGCCAGCAGCCCTATCTGGGGCGGGACCACAGATACGCAGTATTTT. Combining the CDR3 with reference TRBV5-1 and TRBJ2-3 gives the whole variable domain KAGVTQTPRYLIKTRGQQVTLSCSPISGHRSVSWYQQTPGQGLQFLFEYFSETQRNKGNFPGRFSGRQFSNSRSEMNVSTLELGDSALYLCASSPIWGGTTDTQYFGPGTRLTVL.